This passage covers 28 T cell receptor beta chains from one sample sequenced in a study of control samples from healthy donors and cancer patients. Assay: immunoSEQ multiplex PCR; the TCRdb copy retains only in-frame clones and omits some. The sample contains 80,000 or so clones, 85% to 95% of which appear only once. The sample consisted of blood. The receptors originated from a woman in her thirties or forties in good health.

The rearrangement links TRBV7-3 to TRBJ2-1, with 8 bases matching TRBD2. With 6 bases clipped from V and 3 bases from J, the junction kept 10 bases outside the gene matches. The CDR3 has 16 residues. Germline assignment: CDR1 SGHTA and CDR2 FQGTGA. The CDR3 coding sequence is TGTGCCAGCAGTTCAAAAACCGGGACTAGCTACAATGAGCAGTTCTTC. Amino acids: CASSSKTGTSYNEQFF.

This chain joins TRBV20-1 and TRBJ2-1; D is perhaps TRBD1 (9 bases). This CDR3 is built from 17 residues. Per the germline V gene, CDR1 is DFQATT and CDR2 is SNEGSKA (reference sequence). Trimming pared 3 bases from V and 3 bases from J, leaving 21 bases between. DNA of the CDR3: TGCAGTGCTAGTTATATCGGGGGGGACAGGGACTACAATGAGCAGTTCTTC. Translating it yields CSASYIGGDRDYNEQFF.

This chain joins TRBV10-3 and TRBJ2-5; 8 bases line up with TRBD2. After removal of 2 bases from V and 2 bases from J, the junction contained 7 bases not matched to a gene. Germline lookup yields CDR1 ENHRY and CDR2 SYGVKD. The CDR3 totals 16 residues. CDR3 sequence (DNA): TGTGCCATCAGTGAGCATCAGCGGGGGACGCAAGAGACCCAGTACTTC. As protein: CAISEHQRGTQETQYF.

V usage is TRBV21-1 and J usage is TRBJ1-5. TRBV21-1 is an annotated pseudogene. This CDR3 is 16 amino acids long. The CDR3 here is CASSPWGGFGRQPQHF. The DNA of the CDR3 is TGTGCCAGCAGCCCCTGGGGGGGTTTCGGTAGGCAGCCCCAGCATTTT.

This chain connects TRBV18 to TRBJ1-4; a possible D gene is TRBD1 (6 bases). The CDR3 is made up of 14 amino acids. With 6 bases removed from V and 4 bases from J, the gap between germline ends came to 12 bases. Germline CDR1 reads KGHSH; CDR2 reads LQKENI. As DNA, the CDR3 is TGTGCCAGCTCTCGAGGACAGCTTAATGAAAAACTGTTTTTT. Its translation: CASSRGQLNEKLFF.

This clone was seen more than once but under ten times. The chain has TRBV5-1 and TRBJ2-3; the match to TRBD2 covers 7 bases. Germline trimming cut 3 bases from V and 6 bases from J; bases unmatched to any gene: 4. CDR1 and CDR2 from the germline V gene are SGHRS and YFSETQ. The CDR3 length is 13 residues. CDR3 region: CASSSTSVDTQYF. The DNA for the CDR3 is TGCGCCAGCAGCTCAACTAGCGTCGATACGCAGTATTTT.

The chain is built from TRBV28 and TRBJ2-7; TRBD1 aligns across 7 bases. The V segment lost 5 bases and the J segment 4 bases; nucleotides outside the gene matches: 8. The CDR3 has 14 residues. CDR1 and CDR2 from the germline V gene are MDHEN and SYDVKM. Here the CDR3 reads CASSQRQGVYEQYF. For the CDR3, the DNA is TGTGCCAGCAGTCAGAGACAGGGAGTGTACGAGCAGTACTTC.

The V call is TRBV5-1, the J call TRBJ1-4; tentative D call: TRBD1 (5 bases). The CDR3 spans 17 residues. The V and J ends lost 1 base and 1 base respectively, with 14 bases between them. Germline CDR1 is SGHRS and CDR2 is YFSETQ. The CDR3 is CASSLFQGRGTNEKLFF. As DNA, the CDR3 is TGCGCCAGCAGCTTGTTTCAGGGCAGAGGAACTAATGAAAAACTGTTTTTT. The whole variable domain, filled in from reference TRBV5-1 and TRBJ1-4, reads KAGVTQTPRYLIKTRGQQVTLSCSPISGHRSVSWYQQTPGQGLQFLFEYFSETQRNKGNFPGRFSGRQFSNSRSEMNVSTLELGDSALYLCASSLFQGRGTNEKLFFGSGTQLSVL.

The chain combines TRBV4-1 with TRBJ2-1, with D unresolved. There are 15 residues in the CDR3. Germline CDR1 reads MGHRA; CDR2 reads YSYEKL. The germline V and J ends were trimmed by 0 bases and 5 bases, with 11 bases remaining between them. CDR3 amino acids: CASSQDLLSDNEQFF. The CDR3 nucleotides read TGCGCCAGCAGCCAAGATCTGTTGAGCGACAATGAGCAGTTCTTC.

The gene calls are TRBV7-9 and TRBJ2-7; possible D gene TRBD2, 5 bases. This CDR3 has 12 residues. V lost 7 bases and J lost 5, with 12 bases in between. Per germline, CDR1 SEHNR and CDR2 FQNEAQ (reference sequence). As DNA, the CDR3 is TGTGCCAGCACCCGGGGTAATAACGAGCAGTACTTC. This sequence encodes CASTRGNNEQYF.

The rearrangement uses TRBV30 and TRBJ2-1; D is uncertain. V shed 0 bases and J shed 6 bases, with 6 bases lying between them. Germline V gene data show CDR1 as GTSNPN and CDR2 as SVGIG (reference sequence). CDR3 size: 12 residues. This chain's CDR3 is CAWSVSGNEQFF. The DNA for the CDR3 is TGTGCCTGGAGTGTTTCAGGCAATGAGCAGTTCTTC.

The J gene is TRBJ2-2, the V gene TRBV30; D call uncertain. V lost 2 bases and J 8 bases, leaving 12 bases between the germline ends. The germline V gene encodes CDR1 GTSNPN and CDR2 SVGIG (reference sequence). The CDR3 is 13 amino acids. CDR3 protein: CAWSHTAGGELFF. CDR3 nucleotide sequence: TGTGCCTGGAGTCATACCGCCGGAGGGGAGCTGTTTTTT.

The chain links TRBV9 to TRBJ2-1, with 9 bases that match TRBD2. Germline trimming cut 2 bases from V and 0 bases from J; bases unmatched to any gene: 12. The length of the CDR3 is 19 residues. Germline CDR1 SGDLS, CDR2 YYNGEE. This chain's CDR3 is CASSVAPTSGVLSYNEQFF. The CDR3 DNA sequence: TGTGCCAGCAGCGTGGCCCCGACTAGCGGTGTTCTCTCCTACAATGAGCAGTTCTTC.

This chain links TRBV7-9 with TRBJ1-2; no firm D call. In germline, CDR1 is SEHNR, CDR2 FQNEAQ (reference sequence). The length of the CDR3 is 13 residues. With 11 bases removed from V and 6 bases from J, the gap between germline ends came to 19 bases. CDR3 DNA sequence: TGTGCCGTCCCGTCGGGATCTTTGCATGGCTACACCTTC. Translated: CAVPSGSLHGYTF.

CDR3 sequence: CASSLHNGETQYF. The CDR3 coding sequence is TGTGCCAGCAGTTTACATAACGGAGAGACCCAGTACTTC. This chain uses TRBV12-3 or TRBV12-4 with TRBJ2-5, with no clear D. The germline V and J ends were trimmed by 2 bases and 4 bases, with 8 bases remaining between them. The length of the CDR3 is 13 residues.

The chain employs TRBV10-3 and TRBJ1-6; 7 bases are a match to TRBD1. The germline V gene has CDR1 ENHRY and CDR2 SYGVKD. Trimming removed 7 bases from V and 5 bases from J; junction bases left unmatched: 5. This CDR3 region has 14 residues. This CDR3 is CAITRDRDNSPLHF. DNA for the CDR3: TGTGCCATCACGAGGGACAGAGATAATTCACCCCTCCACTTT.

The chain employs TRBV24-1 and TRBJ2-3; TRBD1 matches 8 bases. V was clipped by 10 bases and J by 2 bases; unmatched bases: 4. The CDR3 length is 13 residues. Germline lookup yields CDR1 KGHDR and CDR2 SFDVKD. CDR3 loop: CATQGANTDTQYF. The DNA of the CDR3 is TGTGCCACGCAGGGGGCTAACACAGATACGCAGTATTTT.

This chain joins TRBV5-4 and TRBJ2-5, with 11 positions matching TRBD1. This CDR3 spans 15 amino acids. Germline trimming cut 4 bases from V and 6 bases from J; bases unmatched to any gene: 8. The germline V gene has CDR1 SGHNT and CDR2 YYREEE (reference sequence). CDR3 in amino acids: CASSVRDRGTKTQYF. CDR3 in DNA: TGTGCCAGCAGCGTACGGGACAGGGGGACAAAGACCCAGTACTTC.

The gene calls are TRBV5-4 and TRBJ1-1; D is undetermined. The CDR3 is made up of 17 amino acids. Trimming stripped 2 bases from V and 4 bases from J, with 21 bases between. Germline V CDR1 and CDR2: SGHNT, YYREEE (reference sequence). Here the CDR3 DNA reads TGTGCCAGCAGCTTCTTGCCCGGGTTCCGGGCGGGCACTGAAGCTTTCTTT. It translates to CASSFLPGFRAGTEAFF.

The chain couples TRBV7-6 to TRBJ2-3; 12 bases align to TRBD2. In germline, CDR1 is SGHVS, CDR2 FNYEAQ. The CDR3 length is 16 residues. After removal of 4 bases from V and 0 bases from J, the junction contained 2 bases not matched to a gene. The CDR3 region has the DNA TGTGCCAGCAGCTCAACTAGCGGGGGGAGCACAGATACGCAGTATTTT. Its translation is CASSSTSGGSTDTQYF. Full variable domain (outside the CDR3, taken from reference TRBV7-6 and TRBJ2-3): GAGVSQSPRYKVTKRGQDVALRCDPISGHVSLYWYRQALGQGPEFLTYFNYEAQQDKSGLPNDRFSAERPEGSISTLTIQRTEQRDSAMYRCASSSTSGGSTDTQYFGPGTRLTVL.

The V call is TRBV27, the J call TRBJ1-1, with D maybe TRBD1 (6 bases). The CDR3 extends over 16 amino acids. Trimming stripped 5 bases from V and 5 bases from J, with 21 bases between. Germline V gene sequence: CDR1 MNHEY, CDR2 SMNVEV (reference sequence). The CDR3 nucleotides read TGTGCCAGCAGTCCCCGGCACGGGGGGCGCGAAACTGAAGCTTTCTTT. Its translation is CASSPRHGGRETEAFF.

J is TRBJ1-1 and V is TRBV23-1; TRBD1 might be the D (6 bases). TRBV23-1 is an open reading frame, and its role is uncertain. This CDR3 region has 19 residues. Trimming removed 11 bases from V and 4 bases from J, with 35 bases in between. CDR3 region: CAGRVPGQTSALESTEAFF. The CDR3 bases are TGCGCCGGGAGAGTTCCAGGACAGACATCGGCTCTCGAGAGCACTGAAGCTTTCTTT.

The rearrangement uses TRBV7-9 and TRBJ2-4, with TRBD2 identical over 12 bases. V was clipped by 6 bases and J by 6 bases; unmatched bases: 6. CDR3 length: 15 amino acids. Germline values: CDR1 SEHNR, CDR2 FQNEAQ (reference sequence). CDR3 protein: CASSRTSGKGNIQYF. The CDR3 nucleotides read TGTGCCAGCAGTCGGACTAGCGGGAAGGGAAACATTCAGTACTTC.

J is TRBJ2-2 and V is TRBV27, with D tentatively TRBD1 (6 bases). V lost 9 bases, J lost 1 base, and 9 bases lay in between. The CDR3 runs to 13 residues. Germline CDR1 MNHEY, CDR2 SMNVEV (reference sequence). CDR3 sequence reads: CASTGQNTGELFF. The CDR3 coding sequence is TGTGCCAGTACAGGGCAGAACACCGGGGAGCTGTTTTTT.

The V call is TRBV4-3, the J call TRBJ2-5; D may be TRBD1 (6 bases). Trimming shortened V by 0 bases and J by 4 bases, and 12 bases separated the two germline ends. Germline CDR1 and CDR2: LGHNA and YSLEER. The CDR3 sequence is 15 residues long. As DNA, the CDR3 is TGCGCCAGCAGCCAAGAAGGACAGCCGGGAGAGACCCAGTACTTC. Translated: CASSQEGQPGETQYF.

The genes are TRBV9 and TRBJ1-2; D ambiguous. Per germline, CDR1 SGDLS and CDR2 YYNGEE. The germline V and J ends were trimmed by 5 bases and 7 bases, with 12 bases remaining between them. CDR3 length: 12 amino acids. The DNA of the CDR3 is TGTGCCAGCAGGGCGGGAGTGGGTGGCTACACCTTC. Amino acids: CASRAGVGGYTF.

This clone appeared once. DNA of the CDR3: TGTGCTAGTGGTTTGGTTAACAGGCCAGCCTACGAGCAGTACTTC. This translates into CASGLVNRPAYEQYF. The chain couples TRBV12-5 to TRBJ2-7, with a tentative D call TRBD1 (5 bases). Trimming stripped 0 bases from V and 2 bases from J, with 11 bases between. This CDR3 has 15 amino acids. The germline CDR1 and CDR2 sequences are LGHNT and FRNRAP. Full variable domain (outside the CDR3, taken from reference TRBV12-5 and TRBJ2-7): DARVTQTPRHKVTEMGQEVTMRCQPILGHNTVFWYRQTMMQGLELLAYFRNRAPLDDSGMPKDRFSAEMPDATLATLKIQPSEPRDSAVYFCASGLVNRPAYEQYFGPGTRLTVT.

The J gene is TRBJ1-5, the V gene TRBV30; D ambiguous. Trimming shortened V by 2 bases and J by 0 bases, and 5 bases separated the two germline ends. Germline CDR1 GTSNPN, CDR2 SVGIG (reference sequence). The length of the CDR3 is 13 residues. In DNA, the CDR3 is TGTGCCTGGAGTCGACTTAGCAATCAGCCCCAGCATTTT. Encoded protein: CAWSRLSNQPQHF.